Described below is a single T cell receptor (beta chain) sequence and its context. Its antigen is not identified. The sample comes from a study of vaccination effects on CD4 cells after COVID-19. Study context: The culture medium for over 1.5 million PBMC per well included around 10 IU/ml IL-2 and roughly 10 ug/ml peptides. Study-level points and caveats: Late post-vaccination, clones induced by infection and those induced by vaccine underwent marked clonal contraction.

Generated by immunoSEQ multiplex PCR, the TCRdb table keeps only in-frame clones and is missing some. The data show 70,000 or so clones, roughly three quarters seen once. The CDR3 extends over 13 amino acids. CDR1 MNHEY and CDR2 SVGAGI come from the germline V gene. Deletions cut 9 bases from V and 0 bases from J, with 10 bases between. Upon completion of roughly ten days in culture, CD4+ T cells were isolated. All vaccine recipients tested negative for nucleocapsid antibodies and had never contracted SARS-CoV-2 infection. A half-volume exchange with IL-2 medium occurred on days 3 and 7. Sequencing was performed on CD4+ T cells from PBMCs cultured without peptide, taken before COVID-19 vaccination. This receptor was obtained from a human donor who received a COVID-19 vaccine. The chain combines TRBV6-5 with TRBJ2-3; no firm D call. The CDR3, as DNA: TGTGCCAGTAGAGTACTCAGCACAGATACGCAGTATTTT. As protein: CASRVLSTDTQYF.